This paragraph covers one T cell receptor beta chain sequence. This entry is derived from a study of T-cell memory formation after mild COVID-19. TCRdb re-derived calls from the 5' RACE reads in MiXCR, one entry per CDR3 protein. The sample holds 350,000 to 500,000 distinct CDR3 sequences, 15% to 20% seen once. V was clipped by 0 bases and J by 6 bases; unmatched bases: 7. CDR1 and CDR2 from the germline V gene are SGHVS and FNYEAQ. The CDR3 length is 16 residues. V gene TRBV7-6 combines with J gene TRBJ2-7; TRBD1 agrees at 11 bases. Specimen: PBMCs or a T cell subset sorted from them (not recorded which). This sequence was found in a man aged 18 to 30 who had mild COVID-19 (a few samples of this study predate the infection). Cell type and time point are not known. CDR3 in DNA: TGTGCCAGCAGCTTAGCCCCGGACAGGGGGCGCGTCGAGCAGTACTTC. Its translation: CASSLAPDRGRVEQYF.